This TCR beta chain was observed in a study of spatial heterogeneity in lung cancer. Documented time point: blood at routine non-recurrence follow-up after resection. The V end lost 10 bases, the J end lost 0 bases, and 13 bases lay between the germline ends. There are 14 residues in the CDR3. Germline CDR1 LNHDA, CDR2 SQIVND (reference sequence). A single record per CDR3 protein comes from TCRdb applying MiXCR to the 5' RACE reads. Of around 20,000 distinct CDR3 sequences in the sample, around 9.6% were seen once. V gene TRBV19 combines with J gene TRBJ1-3; no firm D call. The starting material was PBMCs, obtained at follow-up. The TCR sequence derives from a male donor with early-stage non-small cell lung cancer. CDR3 region: CATTIGNSGNTIYF. The DNA of the CDR3 is TGTGCCACCACGATCGGAAACTCTGGAAACACCATATATTTT.